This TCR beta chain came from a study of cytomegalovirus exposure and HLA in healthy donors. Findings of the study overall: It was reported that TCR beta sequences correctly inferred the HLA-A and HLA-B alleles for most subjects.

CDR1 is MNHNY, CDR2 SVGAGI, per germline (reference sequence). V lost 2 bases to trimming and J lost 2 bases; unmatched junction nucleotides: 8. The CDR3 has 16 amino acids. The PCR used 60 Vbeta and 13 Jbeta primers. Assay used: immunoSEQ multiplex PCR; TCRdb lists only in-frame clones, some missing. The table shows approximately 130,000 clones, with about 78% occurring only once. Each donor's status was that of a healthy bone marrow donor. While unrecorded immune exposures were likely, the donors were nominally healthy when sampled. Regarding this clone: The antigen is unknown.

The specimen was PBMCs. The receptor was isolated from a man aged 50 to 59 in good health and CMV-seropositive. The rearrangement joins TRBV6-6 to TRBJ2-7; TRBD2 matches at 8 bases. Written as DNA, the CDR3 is TGTGCCAGCAGTTACGGTGGCGGGAGGCCACCCTACGAGCAGTACTTC. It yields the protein CASSYGGGRPPYEQYF.